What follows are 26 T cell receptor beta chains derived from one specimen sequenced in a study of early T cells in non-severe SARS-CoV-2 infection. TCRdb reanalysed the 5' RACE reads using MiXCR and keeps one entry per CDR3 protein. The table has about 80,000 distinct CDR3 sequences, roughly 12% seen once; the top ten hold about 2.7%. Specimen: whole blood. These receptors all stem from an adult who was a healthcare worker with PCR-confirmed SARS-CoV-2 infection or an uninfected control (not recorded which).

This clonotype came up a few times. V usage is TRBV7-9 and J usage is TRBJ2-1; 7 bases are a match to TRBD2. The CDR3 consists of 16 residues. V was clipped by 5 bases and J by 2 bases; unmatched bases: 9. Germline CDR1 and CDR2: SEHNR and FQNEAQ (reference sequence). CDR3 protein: CASSPRTSSTYNEQFF. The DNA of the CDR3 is TGTGCCAGCAGCCCACGGACTAGTTCTACCTACAATGAGCAGTTCTTC.

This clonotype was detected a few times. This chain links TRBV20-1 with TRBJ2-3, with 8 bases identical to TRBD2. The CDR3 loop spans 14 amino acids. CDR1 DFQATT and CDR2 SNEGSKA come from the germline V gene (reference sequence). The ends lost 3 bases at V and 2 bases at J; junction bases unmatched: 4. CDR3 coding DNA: TGCAGTGCTAGCGGGAGGGAATCCACAGATACGCAGTATTTT. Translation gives CSASGRESTDTQYF.

The CDR3 DNA follows: TGCGCCAGCAGCCTATACCCAACAGGGGGGGCAACTAATGAAAAACTGTTTTTT. Its translation is CASSLYPTGGATNEKLFF. V is TRBV5-1 and J is TRBJ1-4, with 8 bases matching TRBD1. The germline CDR1 and CDR2 sequences are SGHRS and YFSETQ. The CDR3 covers 18 residues. J lost 0 bases, V lost 4 bases, and 11 bases had no gene match.

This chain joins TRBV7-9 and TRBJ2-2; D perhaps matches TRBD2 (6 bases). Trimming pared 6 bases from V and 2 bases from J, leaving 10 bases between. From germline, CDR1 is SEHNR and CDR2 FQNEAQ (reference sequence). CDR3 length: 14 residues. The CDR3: CASRRDSNTGELFF. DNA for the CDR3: TGTGCCAGCAGGAGGGACTCAAACACCGGGGAGCTGTTTTTT.

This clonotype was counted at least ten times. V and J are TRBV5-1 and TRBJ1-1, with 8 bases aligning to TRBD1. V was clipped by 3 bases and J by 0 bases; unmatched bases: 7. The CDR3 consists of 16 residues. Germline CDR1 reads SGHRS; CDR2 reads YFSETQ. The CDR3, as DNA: TGCGCCAGCAGCTCGGGACAGGCCCTGATGAACACTGAAGCTTTCTTT. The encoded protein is CASSSGQALMNTEAFF.

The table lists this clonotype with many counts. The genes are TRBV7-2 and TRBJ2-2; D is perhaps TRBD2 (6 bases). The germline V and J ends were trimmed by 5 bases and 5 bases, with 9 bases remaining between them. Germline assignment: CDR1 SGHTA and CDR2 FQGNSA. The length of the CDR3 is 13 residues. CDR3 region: CASSPEGTGELFF. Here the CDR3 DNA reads TGTGCCAGCAGCCCGGAGGGAACCGGGGAGCTGTTTTTT.

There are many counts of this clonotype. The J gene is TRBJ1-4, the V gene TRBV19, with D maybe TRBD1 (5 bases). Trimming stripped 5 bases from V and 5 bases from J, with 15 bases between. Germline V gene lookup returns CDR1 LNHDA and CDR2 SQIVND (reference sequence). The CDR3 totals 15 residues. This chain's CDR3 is CASSPPGKGNEKLFF. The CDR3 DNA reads TGTGCCAGTAGTCCACCCGGCAAGGGGAATGAAAAACTGTTTTTT.

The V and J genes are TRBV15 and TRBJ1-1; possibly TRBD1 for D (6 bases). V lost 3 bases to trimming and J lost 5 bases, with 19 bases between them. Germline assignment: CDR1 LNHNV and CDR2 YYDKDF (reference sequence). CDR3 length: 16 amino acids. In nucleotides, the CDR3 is TGTGCCACCAGCAGTGGGGCGGACAGATTCCCGACTGAAGCTTTCTTT. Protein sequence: CATSSGADRFPTEAFF. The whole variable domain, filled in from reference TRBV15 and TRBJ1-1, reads DAMVIQNPRYQVTQFGKPVTLSCSQTLNHNVMYWYQQKSSQAPKLLFHYYDKDFNNEADTPDNFQSRRPNTSFCFLDIRSPGLGDTAMYLCATSSGADRFPTEAFFGQGTRLTVV.

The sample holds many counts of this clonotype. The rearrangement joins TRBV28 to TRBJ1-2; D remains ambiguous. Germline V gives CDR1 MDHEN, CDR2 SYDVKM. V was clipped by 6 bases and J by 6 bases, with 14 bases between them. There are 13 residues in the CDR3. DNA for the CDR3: TGTGCCAGCAGGGGTCAGTTCTTTGATGGCTACACCTTC. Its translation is CASRGQFFDGYTF.

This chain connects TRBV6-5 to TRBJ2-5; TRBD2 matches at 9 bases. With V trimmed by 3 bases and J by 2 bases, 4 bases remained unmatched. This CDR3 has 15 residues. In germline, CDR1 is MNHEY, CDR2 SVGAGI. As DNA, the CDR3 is TGTGCCAGCAGTTATAGGCGGGGGGGACAAGAGACCCAGTACTTC. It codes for CASSYRRGGQETQYF.

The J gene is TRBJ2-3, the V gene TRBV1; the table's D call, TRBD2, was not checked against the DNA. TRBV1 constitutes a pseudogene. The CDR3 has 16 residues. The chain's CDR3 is CTSSQRVRRAPDTQYF. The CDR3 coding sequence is TGCACCAGCAGCCAAAGGGTCCGCCGGGCCCCAGATACGCAGTATTTT.

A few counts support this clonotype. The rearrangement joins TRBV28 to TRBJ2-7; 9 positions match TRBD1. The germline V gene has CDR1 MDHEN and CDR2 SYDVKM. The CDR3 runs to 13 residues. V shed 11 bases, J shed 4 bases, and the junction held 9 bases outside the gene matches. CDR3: CACGQGPSYEQYF. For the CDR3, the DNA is TGTGCCTGCGGACAGGGGCCCTCTTACGAGCAGTACTTC. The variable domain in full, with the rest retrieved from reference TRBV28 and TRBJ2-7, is DVKVTQSSRYLVKRTGEKVFLECVQDMDHENMFWYRQDPGLGLRLIYFSYDVKMKEKGDIPEGYSVSREKKERFSLILESASTNQTSMYLCACGQGPSYEQYFGPGTRLTVT.

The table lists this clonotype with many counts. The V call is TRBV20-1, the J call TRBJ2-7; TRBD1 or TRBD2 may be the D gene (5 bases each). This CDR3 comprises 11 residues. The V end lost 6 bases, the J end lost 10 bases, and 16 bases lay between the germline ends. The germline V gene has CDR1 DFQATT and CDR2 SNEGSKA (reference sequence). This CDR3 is CSAREKSYQYF. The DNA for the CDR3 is TGCAGTGCCAGGGAGAAGTCCTACCAGTACTTC.

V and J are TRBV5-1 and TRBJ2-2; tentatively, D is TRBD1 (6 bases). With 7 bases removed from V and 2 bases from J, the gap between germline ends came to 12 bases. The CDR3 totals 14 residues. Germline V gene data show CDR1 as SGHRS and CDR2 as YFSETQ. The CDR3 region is CASSGQINTGELFF. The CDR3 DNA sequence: TGCGCCAGCTCCGGACAGATCAACACCGGGGAGCTGTTTTTT. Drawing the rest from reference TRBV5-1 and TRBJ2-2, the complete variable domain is KAGVTQTPRYLIKTRGQQVTLSCSPISGHRSVSWYQQTPGQGLQFLFEYFSETQRNKGNFPGRFSGRQFSNSRSEMNVSTLELGDSALYLCASSGQINTGELFFGEGSRLTVL.

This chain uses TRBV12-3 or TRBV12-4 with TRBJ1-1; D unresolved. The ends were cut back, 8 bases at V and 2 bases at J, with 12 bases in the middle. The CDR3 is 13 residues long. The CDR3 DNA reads TGTGCCAGCCAAAACCACGGTAACACTGAAGCTTTCTTT. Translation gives CASQNHGNTEAFF.

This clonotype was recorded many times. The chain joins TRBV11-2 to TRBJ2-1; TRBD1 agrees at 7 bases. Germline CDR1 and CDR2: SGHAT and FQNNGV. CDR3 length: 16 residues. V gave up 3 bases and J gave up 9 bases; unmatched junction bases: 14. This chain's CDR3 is CASSFPIPSTGPEQFF. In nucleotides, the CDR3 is TGTGCCAGCAGCTTCCCGATACCTTCGACAGGGCCTGAGCAGTTCTTC.

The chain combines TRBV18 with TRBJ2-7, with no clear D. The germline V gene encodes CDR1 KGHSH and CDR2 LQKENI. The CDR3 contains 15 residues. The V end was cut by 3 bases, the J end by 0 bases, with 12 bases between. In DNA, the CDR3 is TGTGCCAGCTCACCCCGATCCCAGCCCTCCTACGAGCAGTACTTC. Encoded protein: CASSPRSQPSYEQYF.

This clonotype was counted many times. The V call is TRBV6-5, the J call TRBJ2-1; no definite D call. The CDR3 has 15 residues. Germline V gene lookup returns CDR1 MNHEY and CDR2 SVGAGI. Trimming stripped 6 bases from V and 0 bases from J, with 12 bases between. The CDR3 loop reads CASRTFPLSYNEQFF. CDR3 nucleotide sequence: TGTGCCAGCAGGACATTCCCCCTCTCCTACAATGAGCAGTTCTTC.

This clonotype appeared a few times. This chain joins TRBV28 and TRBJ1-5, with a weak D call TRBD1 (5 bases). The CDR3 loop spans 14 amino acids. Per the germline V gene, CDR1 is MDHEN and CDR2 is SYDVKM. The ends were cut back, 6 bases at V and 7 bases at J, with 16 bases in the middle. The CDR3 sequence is CASRGAKLIQPQHF. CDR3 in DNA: TGTGCCAGCAGAGGGGCTAAACTGATACAGCCCCAGCATTTT.

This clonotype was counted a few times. CDR3 loop: CASSLLGTGRSNQPQHF. The CDR3 DNA sequence: TGTGCCAGCAGTTTATTGGGGACAGGTAGGAGCAATCAGCCCCAGCATTTT. J is TRBJ1-5 and V is TRBV27, with 8 bases fitting TRBD1. The CDR3 spans 17 residues. The V gene end was trimmed by 1 base and the J gene end by 1 base; junction bases not matched to a gene: 6. CDR1 and CDR2 (germline): MNHEY, SMNVEV (reference sequence).

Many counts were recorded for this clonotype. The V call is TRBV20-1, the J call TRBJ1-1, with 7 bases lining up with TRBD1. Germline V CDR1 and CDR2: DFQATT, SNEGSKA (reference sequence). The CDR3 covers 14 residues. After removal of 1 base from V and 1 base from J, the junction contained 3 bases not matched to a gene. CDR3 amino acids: CSARGHRGNTEAFF. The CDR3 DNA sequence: TGCAGTGCTAGAGGCCACAGGGGGAACACTGAAGCTTTCTTT.

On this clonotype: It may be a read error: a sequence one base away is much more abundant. CDR3 coding DNA: TGTGCCAGCAGTAGTGTAGGGAAATCTTTTTATGGCTACACCTTC. Translation: CASSSVGKSFYGYTF. The chain links TRBV9 to TRBJ1-2; D unclear. Trimming pared 5 bases from V and 5 bases from J, leaving 19 bases between. Germline V lookup: CDR1 SGDLS, CDR2 YYNGEE. The CDR3 is made up of 15 amino acids.

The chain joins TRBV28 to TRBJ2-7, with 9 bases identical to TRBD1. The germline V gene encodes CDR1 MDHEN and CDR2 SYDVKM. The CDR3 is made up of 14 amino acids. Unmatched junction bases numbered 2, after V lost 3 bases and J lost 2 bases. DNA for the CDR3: TGTGCCAGCAGTTTCCGGGACAGGGCCTACGAGCAGTACTTC. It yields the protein CASSFRDRAYEQYF.

CDR3 amino acids: CASSHGGDGYTF. The CDR3 DNA sequence: TGTGCCAGCAGCCACGGAGGGGATGGCTACACCTTC. The chain links TRBV3-1 to TRBJ1-2; a possible D gene is TRBD1 (5 bases). In germline, CDR1 is LGHDT, CDR2 YNNKEL (reference sequence). The CDR3 has 12 amino acids. V dropped 3 bases and J dropped 6 bases, with 8 bases sitting between them.

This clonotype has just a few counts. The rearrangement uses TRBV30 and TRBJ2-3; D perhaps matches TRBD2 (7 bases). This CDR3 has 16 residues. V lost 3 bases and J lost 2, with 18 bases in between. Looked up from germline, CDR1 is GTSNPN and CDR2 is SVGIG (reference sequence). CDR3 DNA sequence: TGTGCCTGGAGCTCCTGGGGGGGCCTAAACACAGATACGCAGTATTTT. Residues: CAWSSWGGLNTDTQYF.

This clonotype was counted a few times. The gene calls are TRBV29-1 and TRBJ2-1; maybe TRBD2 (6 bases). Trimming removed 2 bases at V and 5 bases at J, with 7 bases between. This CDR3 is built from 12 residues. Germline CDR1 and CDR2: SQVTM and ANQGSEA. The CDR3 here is CSVEPSDNEQFF. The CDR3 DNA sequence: TGCAGCGTTGAACCTAGCGACAATGAGCAGTTCTTC.